This T cell receptor beta chain was obtained from a study of blood T cell repertoires in COVID-19. Overall study context: Researchers got acute and convalescent COVID-19 samples from the United States, Italy and Spain. Sample material is recorded as cDNA or gDNA derived from T cells, B-cell-depleted T cells, or PBMCs.

Germline trimming cut 0 bases from V and 2 bases from J; bases unmatched to any gene: 4. The germline gives CDR1 SGHNT, CDR2 YYREEE (reference sequence). The CDR3 has 16 residues. Per the original methods: For nucleated cells, counts were estimated from reference gene primer amplification. Assay: immunoSEQ multiplex PCR; the TCRdb copy retains only in-frame clones and omits some. The V and J calls and the clone size are those of that table, but D and trimming were determined from the DNA. The table records approximately 250,000 clones, roughly 84% of them present only once. Sequenced input: peripheral blood. The J gene is TRBJ2-3, the V gene TRBV5-4; 9 bases are a match to TRBD1. The TCR originated in a man aged 40-49 years with acute or convalescent COVID-19. The CDR3 sequence is CASSLERTGDTDTQYF. DNA for the CDR3: TGTGCCAGCAGCTTGGAGCGGACAGGGGACACAGATACGCAGTATTTT.